These 13 T cell receptor beta chains share one sample of origin, sequenced in a study of blood T cell repertoires in COVID-19. Only in-frame clones appear in the TCRdb table, and some are missing; sequencing was by immunoSEQ multiplex PCR. Of roughly 140,000 clones listed, 65% to 85% are singletons. Sequenced input: peripheral blood. The receptor source for this set is a woman aged 80 or over with acute or convalescent COVID-19.

J is TRBJ1-6 and V is TRBV20-1; 8 nucleotides align to TRBD1. The ends lost 5 bases at V and 14 bases at J; junction bases unmatched: 5. Looked up from germline, CDR1 is DFQATT and CDR2 is SNEGSKA (reference sequence). The CDR3 is 11 amino acids. The CDR3 sequence: CSAPGQGALHF. The CDR3 nucleotides read TGCAGTGCTCCCGGACAGGGAGCCCTCCACTTT.

There are a few counts of this clone. The chain uses TRBV30 and TRBJ1-5; no firm D call. The germline V gene encodes CDR1 GTSNPN and CDR2 SVGIG (reference sequence). The V end lost 0 bases, the J end lost 0 bases, and 12 bases lay between the germline ends. The CDR3 consists of 16 residues. CDR3 loop: CAWSVPLGSSNQPQHF. The CDR3 DNA reads as TGTGCCTGGAGTGTACCTCTCGGGTCTAGCAATCAGCCCCAGCATTTT.

This clone was detected many times. The chain couples TRBV2 to TRBJ1-3; D is undetermined. This CDR3 is built from 10 residues. The V end was cut by 7 bases, the J end by 7 bases, with 5 bases between. Looked up from germline, CDR1 is SNHLY and CDR2 is FYNNEI. DNA for the CDR3: TGTGCCAGCAAACGGAACACCATATATTTT. This codes for CASKRNTIYF. The full variable domain, its missing parts supplied by reference TRBV2 and TRBJ1-3, is EPEVTQTPSHQVTQMGQEVILRCVPISNHLYFYWYRQILGQKVEFLVSFYNNEISEKSEIFDDQFSVERPDGSNFTLKIRSTKLEDSAMYFCASKRNTIYFGEGSWLTVV.

In its sample, this clone was seen once. This rearrangement joins TRBV7-6 to TRBJ2-1; D remains ambiguous. Trimming pared 4 bases from V and 5 bases from J, leaving 6 bases between. This CDR3 has 12 residues. In germline, CDR1 is SGHVS, CDR2 FNYEAQ. CDR3 amino acids: CASSSTNNEQFF. DNA for the CDR3: TGTGCCAGCAGCTCTACGAACAATGAGCAGTTCTTC.

The chain is built from TRBV7-6 and TRBJ2-1, with TRBD2 identical over 9 bases. V trimming: 1 base; J trimming: 6 bases; junction bases outside the gene matches: 13. The CDR3 contains 18 residues. Germline V gene sequence: CDR1 SGHVS, CDR2 FNYEAQ. CDR3 in amino acids: CASSLDSAGGVDGNEQFF. CDR3 coding DNA: TGTGCCAGCAGCTTAGATAGTGCGGGGGGGGTGGACGGCAATGAGCAGTTCTTC.

The chain links TRBV7-8 to TRBJ2-7, with D tentatively TRBD2 (6 bases). V lost 2 bases to trimming and J lost 7 bases, with 15 bases between them. This CDR3 spans 14 amino acids. Per germline, CDR1 SGHVS and CDR2 FQNEAQ. This CDR3 reads CASSLNRFGGEQYF. The CDR3 DNA follows: TGTGCCAGCAGCTTAAACAGATTTGGGGGGGAGCAGTACTTC.

CDR3: CASSLTHPAGGNTIYF. CDR3 in DNA: TGTGCCAGCAGCCTTACACACCCGGCGGGTGGAAACACCATATATTTT. The chain employs TRBV14 and TRBJ1-3; unclear D gene. This CDR3 spans 16 amino acids. V lost 4 bases and J lost 3, with 16 bases in between. In germline, CDR1 is SGHDN, CDR2 FVKESK. Filled out from reference TRBV14 and TRBJ1-3, the complete variable domain reads EAGVTQFPSHSVIEKGQTVTLRCDPISGHDNLYWYRRVMGKEIKFLLHFVKESKQDESGMPNNRFLAERTGGTYSTLKVQPAELEDSGVYFCASSLTHPAGGNTIYFGEGSWLTVV.

This chain joins TRBV7-2 and TRBJ1-1; D gene ambiguous. Germline lookup yields CDR1 SGHTA and CDR2 FQGNSA. This CDR3 has 14 amino acids. Trimming cost V 4 bases and J 0 bases, with 9 bases left between them. CDR3 loop: CASSSGNMNTEAFF. CDR3 sequence (DNA): TGTGCCAGCAGCTCCGGTAATATGAACACTGAAGCTTTCTTT.

J is TRBJ2-3 and V is TRBV7-3, with D possibly being TRBD1 (6 bases). V lost 5 bases to trimming and J lost 0 bases, with 15 bases between them. CDR3 length: 16 amino acids. Germline CDR1 reads SGHTA; CDR2 reads FQGTGA. CDR3 residues: CASSPPGTTSTDTQYF. The CDR3 DNA reads TGTGCCAGCAGCCCACCCGGGACAACTAGCACAGATACGCAGTATTTT.

The J gene is TRBJ2-7, the V gene TRBV29-1, with 10 nucleotides matching TRBD1. The ends lost 6 bases at V and 2 bases at J; junction bases unmatched: 10. Germline-derived CDR1 and CDR2 are SQVTM and ANQGSEA. The CDR3 has 15 amino acids. CDR3 sequence: CSVRGGQGEPYEQYF. CDR3 nucleotides: TGCAGCGTGCGGGGCGGACAGGGGGAGCCCTACGAGCAGTACTTC.

The V gene is TRBV4-3, the J gene TRBJ1-2, with a possible D match to TRBD1 (5 bases). V was trimmed by 0 bases and J by 0 bases, leaving 11 bases between them. The CDR3 has 16 residues. Germline V gene data show CDR1 as LGHNA and CDR2 as YSLEER. CDR3 sequence reads: CASSQEGGYANYGYTF. The CDR3 nucleotides are TGCGCCAGCAGCCAAGAGGGGGGGTACGCTAACTATGGCTACACCTTC.

This chain connects TRBV3-1 (or the pseudogene TRBV3-2) to TRBJ1-1; D is unresolved. Between the trimmed V and J ends, which lost 4 bases and 2 bases, there was a span of 8 bases. Germline-derived CDR1 and CDR2 are LGHDT and YNNKEL (reference sequence). The CDR3 runs 13 residues. CDR3 sequence: CASSLVQNTEAFF. CDR3 nucleotides: TGTGCCAGCAGCCTGGTACAAAACACTGAAGCTTTCTTT.

As concerns this clone: The sample contains more than one DNA sequence encoding this CDR3. The chain employs TRBV2 and TRBJ1-5, with 10 bases matching TRBD1. CDR3 length: 14 residues. Losses at the gene ends were 3 bases for V and 7 bases for J; bases not matched to a gene: 3. In germline, CDR1 is SNHLY, CDR2 FYNNEI. The CDR3 DNA reads TGTGCCAGCAGTGAGGGACAGGGGTACCAGCCCCAGCATTTT. This translates into CASSEGQGYQPQHF.